These 10 T cell receptor beta chains share one sample of origin, sequenced in a study of response to subunit inactivated influenza vaccine. TCRdb analysed the RT-PCR reads with MiXCR anew, one entry per CDR3 protein. The table lists 800,000 to 1,000,000 distinct CDR3 sequences, around 20% of them singletons, with 10% in the top ten. The specimen was PBMCs from blood, collected less than 6 days after vaccination. The receptors come from a man aged 50 to 60 who received an inactivated influenza vaccine.

This clonotype was detected only a few times. The chain uses TRBV28 and TRBJ2-7; tentatively, D is TRBD1 or TRBD2 (5 bases each). The germline V gene has CDR1 MDHEN and CDR2 SYDVKM. The CDR3 has 13 residues. V was clipped by 6 bases and J by 3 bases, with 12 bases between them. The CDR3 here is CASRGVGSYEQYF. The CDR3 DNA reads as TGTGCCAGCAGGGGGGTCGGCAGCTACGAGCAGTACTTC.

The chain uses TRBV5-1 and TRBJ1-1, with D possibly being TRBD1 (5 bases). With 5 bases removed from V and 4 bases from J, the gap between germline ends came to 15 bases. Germline V CDR1 and CDR2: SGHRS, YFSETQ. This CDR3 contains 14 residues. The CDR3 coding sequence is TGCGCCAGCAGAACTGGCCCCGGGGGCACTGAAGCTTTCTTT. Translated: CASRTGPGGTEAFF.

This clonotype occurred a few times. CDR3 bases: TGTGCCACCAGCAGTCCTAGACGGGATACGCAGTATTTT. Amino acids: CATSSPRRDTQYF. V gene TRBV15 combines with J gene TRBJ2-3; no clear D. The CDR3 sequence is 13 residues long. Germline values: CDR1 LNHNV, CDR2 YYDKDF (reference sequence). With 3 bases removed from V and 6 bases from J, the gap between germline ends came to 10 bases.

The chain joins TRBV5-1 to TRBJ2-1, with a possible D match to TRBD1 (6 bases). This CDR3 has 16 residues. The V end was cut by 4 bases, the J end by 5 bases, with 19 bases between. Germline V gives CDR1 SGHRS, CDR2 YFSETQ. CDR3 sequence (DNA): TGCGCCAGCAGCGAGCAGGGGTCGGTGAGGGACAATGAGCAGTTCTTC. Residues: CASSEQGSVRDNEQFF.

The rearrangement links TRBV12-3 or TRBV12-4 to TRBJ2-7; D unresolved. V was trimmed by 2 bases and J by 7 bases, leaving 12 bases between them. The CDR3 has 13 amino acids. The CDR3 spells CASSLFSVREQYF. DNA for the CDR3: TGTGCCAGCAGTTTATTCTCCGTCAGGGAGCAGTACTTC.

The chain uses TRBV7-9 and TRBJ1-4, with D possibly matching TRBD1 (5 bases). Germline V gene lookup returns CDR1 SEHNR and CDR2 FQNEAQ (reference sequence). Trimming pared 4 bases from V and 10 bases from J, leaving 19 bases between. The CDR3 loop spans 15 amino acids. CDR3 sequence reads: CASSYLGTDGGKLFF. CDR3 nucleotides: TGTGCCAGCAGCTATCTAGGGACGGATGGTGGAAAACTGTTTTTT.

The rearrangement uses TRBV29-1 and TRBJ1-1, with a weak D call TRBD1 (5 bases). CDR1 SQVTM and CDR2 ANQGSEA come from the germline V gene. The CDR3 runs 13 residues. Trimming took off 4 bases at V and 4 bases at J, with 13 bases between the two ends. This CDR3 is CSVANWGGTEAFF. The CDR3 DNA sequence: TGCAGCGTTGCCAATTGGGGCGGCACTGAAGCTTTCTTT.

This clonotype was seen repeatedly, ten times or more. The genes are TRBV6-2 or TRBV6-3 and TRBJ1-2; D unresolved. V lost 7 bases and J lost 0, with 12 bases in between. The CDR3 loop spans 14 amino acids. Germline V gives CDR1 MNHEY, CDR2 SVGEGT. The chain's CDR3 is CASTAGASNYGYTF. CDR3 nucleotide sequence: TGTGCCAGCACAGCGGGAGCATCTAACTATGGCTACACCTTC.

CDR3 DNA sequence: TGTGCCAGCAGCCCATTTCTAGCGGGAGGATACAATGAGCAGTTCTTC. It codes for CASSPFLAGGYNEQFF. V usage is TRBV28 and J usage is TRBJ2-1, with 11 bases fitting TRBD2. From germline, CDR1 is MDHEN and CDR2 SYDVKM. Losses at the gene ends were 6 bases for V and 4 bases for J; bases not matched to a gene: 8. The CDR3 spans 16 residues.

This clonotype was counted between two and nine times. The genes are TRBV12-3 or TRBV12-4 and TRBJ2-6; D is undetermined. This CDR3 is 16 amino acids long. Trimming cost V 5 bases and J 2 bases, with 13 bases left between them. CDR3 loop: CASSPQYSPGANVLTF. DNA for the CDR3: TGTGCCAGCAGTCCCCAATATAGTCCTGGGGCCAACGTCCTGACTTTC.